One sample yielded the 15 T cell receptor beta chains listed below, sequenced in a study of blood T cell repertoires in COVID-19. Clones were sequenced by immunoSEQ multiplex PCR, and TCRdb holds only the in-frame ones, with some missing. The sample has 90,000 to 110,000 clones; about four fifths are singletons. The specimen sequenced was peripheral blood. The receptors here all came from an elderly woman with acute or convalescent COVID-19.

V and J are TRBV6-5 and TRBJ1-3, with D uncertain. This CDR3 comprises 15 residues. Trimming shortened V by 10 bases and J by 0 bases, and 16 bases separated the two germline ends. Germline CDR1 is MNHEY and CDR2 is SVGAGI. The CDR3 DNA is TGTGCCACCAAACTGAGGGCCCACTCTGGAAACACCATATATTTT. Encoded protein: CATKLRAHSGNTIYF.

The V gene is TRBV3-1 (or the pseudogene TRBV3-2), the J gene TRBJ1-6; 7 bases line up with TRBD1. After removal of 4 bases from V and 6 bases from J, the junction contained 3 bases not matched to a gene. From germline, CDR1 is LGHDT and CDR2 YNNKEL (reference sequence). The CDR3 runs to 14 residues. The CDR3 coding sequence is TGTGCCAGCAGCCGACCAGGGGGTAATTCACCCCTCCACTTT. Translating it yields CASSRPGGNSPLHF.

The chain has TRBV28 and TRBJ2-1, with a possible D match to TRBD2 (6 bases). Trimming left V 2 bases short and J 4 bases short, with 18 bases between. The CDR3 length is 17 residues. Germline CDR1 is MDHEN and CDR2 is SYDVKM. As DNA, the CDR3 is TGTGCCAGCAGTTTACGTTTTTTGTTGGCGGGGTACAATGAGCAGTTCTTC. Protein: CASSLRFLLAGYNEQFF.

This chain links TRBV30 with TRBJ1-6, with D perhaps matching TRBD1 (6 bases). From germline, CDR1 is GTSNPN and CDR2 SVGIG (reference sequence). Trimming shortened V by 4 bases and J by 7 bases, and 17 bases separated the two germline ends. This CDR3 region has 15 residues. This CDR3 reads CAWMNYGTKNSPLHF. The CDR3, as DNA: TGTGCCTGGATGAATTATGGGACAAAAAATTCACCCCTCCACTTT.

The chain couples TRBV5-6 to TRBJ2-5; the D gene is possibly TRBD1 (6 bases). CDR1 and CDR2 from the germline V gene are SGHDT and YYEEEE. This CDR3 region has 15 residues. The ends were cut back, 4 bases at V and 7 bases at J, with 20 bases in the middle. The CDR3 loop is CASSLTGPNVGTQYF. In DNA, the CDR3 is TGTGCCAGCAGCCTGACAGGACCGAACGTTGGGACCCAGTACTTC.

This clone was observed once. The V gene is TRBV11-3, the J gene TRBJ2-2; 10 bases agree with TRBD1. The CDR3 has 16 amino acids. The trim removed 4 bases at V and 6 bases at J, leaving 8 bases unmatched. Per germline, CDR1 SGHNT and CDR2 YENEEA. Here the CDR3 DNA reads TGTGCCAGCAGCTCCCCGGACAGGGGGTGGGCCGGGGAGCTGTTTTTT. It specifies CASSSPDRGWAGELFF. Supplemented by reference TRBV11-3 and TRBJ2-2, the full variable domain reads EAGVVQSPRYKIIEKKQPVAFWCNPISGHNTLYWYLQNLGQGPELLIRYENEEAVDDSQLPKDRFSAERLKGVDSTLKIQPAELGDSAVYLCASSSPDRGWAGELFFGEGSRLTVL.

There are a few counts of this clone. The V call is TRBV11-3, the J call TRBJ2-5, with 8 nucleotides matching TRBD1. This CDR3 has 15 amino acids. V was clipped by 6 bases and J by 5 bases; unmatched bases: 11. From germline, CDR1 is SGHNT and CDR2 YENEEA. CDR3 in DNA: TGTGCCAGCAGGTCGACGCAGGGGGCGGGTGAGACCCAGTACTTC. The encoded protein is CASRSTQGAGETQYF.

V usage is TRBV7-6 and J usage is TRBJ2-2, with D maybe TRBD1 (6 bases). CDR1 and CDR2 from the germline V gene are SGHVS and FNYEAQ. Deletions cut 5 bases from V and 2 bases from J, with 18 bases between. This CDR3 is built from 17 residues. CDR3 residues: CASSLFPTGLNTGELFF. In nucleotides, the CDR3 is TGTGCCAGCAGCCTGTTCCCGACAGGACTCAACACCGGGGAGCTGTTTTTT.

This rearrangement joins TRBV11-3 to TRBJ2-1, with TRBD2 matching over 11 bases. This CDR3 comprises 17 residues. The V gene end was trimmed by 1 base and the J gene end by 2 bases; junction bases not matched to a gene: 4. Germline V gives CDR1 SGHNT, CDR2 YENEEA. CDR3 sequence: CASSLAPGLAAYNEQFF. The CDR3 DNA is TGTGCCAGCAGCTTAGCCCCGGGACTAGCGGCCTACAATGAGCAGTTCTTC.

This clone occurred a few times. The V call is TRBV29-1, the J call TRBJ1-1, with D possibly being TRBD1 (5 bases). V shed 0 bases and J shed 11 bases, with 16 bases lying between them. The CDR3 is 13 residues long. Germline loops: CDR1 SQVTM, CDR2 ANQGSEA. The CDR3 loop is CSVEDLQGFTAFF. In DNA form, the CDR3 reads TGCAGCGTTGAAGATCTTCAGGGTTTTACGGCTTTCTTT.

The chain joins TRBV5-1 to TRBJ2-2; the D is unclear. This CDR3 comprises 14 residues. Germline-derived CDR1 and CDR2 are SGHRS and YFSETQ. V lost 0 bases to trimming and J lost 5 bases, with 8 bases between them. CDR3 sequence: CASSLAGVTGELFF. The DNA of the CDR3 is TGCGCCAGCAGCTTGGCAGGTGTTACCGGGGAGCTGTTTTTT.

The chain is built from TRBV19 and TRBJ2-3, with 7 bases aligning to TRBD1. V was clipped by 4 bases and J by 3 bases; unmatched bases: 4. The length of the CDR3 is 14 residues. CDR1 and CDR2 (germline): LNHDA, SQIVND (reference sequence). In DNA, the CDR3 is TGTGCCAGTAGTAGAGGGGGCGCGACAGATACGCAGTATTTT. Amino acids: CASSRGGATDTQYF. The whole variable domain, filled in from reference TRBV19 and TRBJ2-3, reads DGGITQSPKYLFRKEGQNVTLSCEQNLNHDAMYWYRQDPGQGLRLIYYSQIVNDFQKGDIAEGYSVSREKKESFPLTVTSAQKNPTAFYLCASSRGGATDTQYFGPGTRLTVL.

V and J are TRBV9 and TRBJ2-5, with 13 bases fitting TRBD2. Germline V gene lookup returns CDR1 SGDLS and CDR2 YYNGEE. The CDR3 consists of 13 residues. Germline trimming cut 3 bases from V and 10 bases from J; bases unmatched to any gene: 3. The CDR3 reads CASSGTSGRIQYF. Written as DNA, the CDR3 is TGTGCCAGCAGCGGGACTAGCGGGAGAATCCAGTACTTC.

The chain couples TRBV28 to TRBJ2-7; 7 positions match TRBD1. Germline assignment: CDR1 MDHEN and CDR2 SYDVKM. This CDR3 spans 13 amino acids. V shed 5 bases, J shed 2 bases, and the junction held 3 bases outside the gene matches. Here the CDR3 DNA reads TGTGCCAGCAGTGCCGGGACAGCCTACGAGCAGTACTTC. As protein: CASSAGTAYEQYF.

The chain combines TRBV7-7 with TRBJ2-5; 13 positions match TRBD2. This CDR3 is built from 15 residues. CDR1 is SSHAT, CDR2 FNYEAQ, per germline (reference sequence). Losses at the gene ends were 5 bases for V and 5 bases for J; bases not matched to a gene: 5. The DNA for the CDR3 is TGTGCCAGCAGCGAGGGACTAGCGGGATTGGAGACCCAGTACTTC. Residues: CASSEGLAGLETQYF.